This is a list of T cell receptor beta chains from one sample in a study of T-cell reconstitution after alpha-beta-depleted transplantation in children. One entry per CDR3 protein results from TCRdb running MiXCR on the PCR reads. The sample records hundreds of thousands of distinct CDR3 sequences, roughly 9.1% being singletons. Sequenced material: PBMCs, taken before TCRalphabeta/CD19-depleted stem cell transplant. The receptors were sampled from a boy younger than two with acute myeloid leukemia, due to receive a stem cell transplant. Both conserved end residues are part of each CDR3. D genes are given only for firm matches. The size of a clone is reported for some rows only, either as once, few or many, or as a class for expanded clones.

len	v_gene	abundance	j_gene	d_gene	CDR3aa	CDR3nt
12	TRBV20-1	many	TRBJ1-5	.	CSAPPPDQPQHF	TGCAGTGCCCCCCCACCGGACCAGCCCCAGCATTTT
15	TRBV7-3	few	TRBJ2-5	TRBD1	CASSLGQGRGETQYF	TGTGCCAGCAGCCTCGGACAGGGTAGGGGAGAGACCCAGTACTTC
15	TRBV5-1	many	TRBJ2-7	TRBD2	CASSLVAGEGYEQYF	TGCGCCAGCAGCTTAGTAGCGGGAGAGGGGTACGAGCAGTACTTC
18	TRBV4-2	many	TRBJ2-1	TRBD1	CASSQVLIQGAKGDEQFF	TGTGCCAGCAGCCAAGTACTCATACAGGGGGCCAAGGGGGATGAGCAGTTCTTC
14	TRBV15	many	TRBJ2-5	.	CATSTRGSVETQYF	TGTGCCACCAGCACGAGGGGGAGTGTAGAGACCCAGTACTTC
15	TRBV10-3	many	TRBJ1-2	.	CAISESGGPNYGYTF	TGTGCCATCAGTGAGTCGGGAGGACCGAACTATGGCTACACCTTC
15	TRBV12-3/TRBV12-4	many	TRBJ2-1	TRBD2	CASSFLAGGRDEQFF	TGTGCCAGCAGTTTCTTAGCGGGGGGGCGCGATGAGCAGTTCTTC
12	TRBV7-2	many	TRBJ2-5	TRBD2	CASSLNGRAQYF	TGTGCCAGCAGCTTGAACGGGAGGGCCCAGTACTTC
15	TRBV10-3	many	TRBJ2-5	.	CAISTRVGPQETQYF	TGTGCCATCTCAACGAGGGTGGGACCGCAAGAGACCCAGTACTTC
14	TRBV7-9	many	TRBJ1-1	.	CASSFYRENTEAFF	TGTGCCAGCAGCTTCTACAGGGAGAACACTGAAGCTTTCTTT
15	TRBV20-1	.	TRBJ2-3	.	CSASPDSGSTDTQYF	TGCAGTGCTAGCCCCGACAGCGGGAGCACAGATACGCAGTATTTT
14	TRBV5-1	many	TRBJ2-5	.	CASFPGGTQETQYF	TGCGCCAGCTTCCCCGGGGGCACGCAAGAGACCCAGTACTTC
17	TRBV28	.	TRBJ2-2	.	CASSLGRRWGDTGELFF	TGTGCCAGCAGTCTAGGGAGGCGTTGGGGGGACACCGGGGAGCTGTTTTTT
15	TRBV5-1	few	TRBJ2-1	TRBD1	CASRMGQGPYNEQFF	TGCGCCAGCAGGATGGGACAGGGCCCTTACAATGAGCAGTTCTTC
11	TRBV20-1	many	TRBJ2-5	.	CSAFLGETQYF	TGCAGTGCCTTCCTTGGGGAGACCCAGTACTTC
13	TRBV3-1	many	TRBJ2-7	.	CASSQDRVYEQYF	TGTGCCAGCAGCCAAGACAGGGTGTACGAGCAGTACTTC
18	TRBV12-3/TRBV12-4	.	TRBJ2-3	TRBD2	CAFCLVPGLVPATDTQYF	TGTGCCTTCTGTTTAGTGCCTGGACTAGTCCCAGCCACAGATACGCAGTATTTT